A selection of T cell receptor beta chains follows, all from one sample in a study of T cells after yellow fever vaccination. TCRdb re-derived calls from the 5' RACE reads in MiXCR, one entry per CDR3 protein. Of around 300,000 distinct CDR3 sequences in the sample, 4.1% were seen once. Sample: PBMCs, taken 5 days after the yellow fever booster vaccination. The receptor source for this set is a man between 18 and 29 years old who received the YFV17D yellow fever vaccine. Each CDR3 is given with its conserved first and last residue. The D gene is left open where the match is weak. Some rows mark clone size as missing; the rest say once, few, many or name a class of expanded clone.

d_gene,j_gene,v_gene,abundance,CDR3aa,CDR3nt
TRBD1,TRBJ2-5,TRBV27,-,CASSSILRGQETQYF,TGTGCCAGCAGTTCCATCCTCAGGGGGCAAGAGACCCAGTACTTC
-,TRBJ2-7,TRBV6-2/TRBV6-3,few,CASSYSPGYQDEQYF,TGTGCCAGCAGTTACTCGCCCGGTTACCAGGACGAGCAGTACTTC
-,TRBJ1-2,TRBV5-5,-,CASSFRGQGGAYGYTF,TGTGCCAGCAGCTTCCGGGGCCAAGGTGGCGCCTATGGCTACACCTTC
-,TRBJ2-1,TRBV6-1,many,CASSEGTNNEQFF,TGTGCCAGCAGTGAGGGGACCAACAATGAGCAGTTCTTC
-,TRBJ1-2,TRBV6-5,many,CASRYQDHYGYTF,TGTGCCAGCAGATATCAGGACCACTATGGCTACACCTTC
-,TRBJ2-7,TRBV5-1,few,CASSLGQTFYEQYF,TGCGCCAGCAGCTTGGGGCAGACTTTCTACGAGCAGTACTTC
-,TRBJ2-4,TRBV7-9,-,CASRNGQNIQYF,TGTGCCAGCAGGAACGGACAAAACATTCAGTACTTC
-,TRBJ2-2,TRBV7-9,many,CASTAGSDTGELFF,TGTGCCAGCACGGCGGGTTCGGACACCGGGGAGCTGTTTTTT
TRBD1,TRBJ2-7,TRBV5-1,-,CASSFGTGPGYEQYF,TGCGCCAGCAGCTTCGGGACAGGGCCCGGTTACGAGCAGTACTTC
TRBD2,TRBJ2-3,TRBV5-1,-,CASSHGPERGSTDTQYF,TGCGCCAGCAGTCATGGCCCCGAGCGGGGGAGCACAGATACGCAGTATTTT
-,TRBJ2-7,TRBV11-2,-,CASSLSRGYSYEQYF,TGTGCCAGCAGCTTATCCCGGGGATACTCCTACGAGCAGTACTTC
-,TRBJ2-3,TRBV5-1,few,CASSLPSLAQYF,TGCGCCAGCAGCCTGCCGAGTTTAGCGCAGTATTTT
TRBD1,TRBJ1-3,TRBV19,few,CASSTRGQGRGNTIYF,TGTGCCAGTAGCACTCGCGGACAGGGGAGAGGAAACACCATATATTTT
-,TRBJ2-1,TRBV5-6,few,CASSSRAGSSYNEQFF,TGTGCCAGCAGCTCCAGAGCGGGTTCCTCCTACAATGAGCAGTTCTTC
TRBD2,TRBJ2-1,TRBV6-5,-,CASRSGGAVREQFF,TGTGCCAGCAGAAGCGGGGGGGCCGTTCGGGAGCAGTTCTTC
-,TRBJ2-3,TRBV7-2,-,CASSTPGWLAPTDTQYF,TGTGCCAGCAGCACCCCGGGATGGCTAGCCCCCACAGATACGCAGTATTTT
-,TRBJ2-6,TRBV5-1,-,CASSTLQGSGANVLTF,TGCGCCAGCAGCACTTTACAGGGATCTGGGGCCAACGTCCTGACTTTC
TRBD2,TRBJ2-3,TRBV11-2,few,CASSLGFRGGEGDTQYF,TGTGCCAGCAGCTTAGGTTTTCGGGGGGGCGAAGGGGATACGCAGTATTTT
-,TRBJ2-2,TRBV10-3,-,CAISQKSSGVAGELFF,TGTGCCATCAGTCAAAAGAGTTCAGGGGTGGCCGGGGAGCTGTTTTTT
-,TRBJ2-3,TRBV5-1,many,CASSSSRPPDTQYF,TGCGCCAGCAGCTCCTCCCGCCCGCCAGATACGCAGTATTTT
-,TRBJ2-1,TRBV5-1,many,CASSLNQGNNEQFF,TGCGCCAGCAGCTTAAATCAGGGAAACAATGAGCAGTTCTTC
-,TRBJ1-1,TRBV4-2,-,CASSRLGVQANTEAFF,TGTGCCAGCAGCAGACTAGGGGTCCAGGCGAACACTGAAGCTTTCTTT
-,TRBJ2-1,TRBV20-1,few,CSAKGDHSGYNEQFF,TGCAGTGCTAAGGGGGATCATAGCGGGTACAATGAGCAGTTCTTC
-,TRBJ1-1,TRBV4-3,many,CASSQEFRVTEAFF,TGCGCCAGCAGCCAAGAATTCAGGGTCACTGAAGCTTTCTTT
-,TRBJ2-1,TRBV11-1,many,CASSLSSVEQFF,TGTGCCAGCAGCTTATCTTCAGTTGAGCAGTTCTTC
TRBD2,TRBJ2-3,TRBV4-3,many,CASSQRLAGFTDTQYF,TGCGCCAGCAGCCAACGACTAGCGGGGTTCACAGATACGCAGTATTTT
-,TRBJ2-2,TRBV5-4,few,CASNGPGQPTGELFF,TGTGCCAGCAACGGTCCGGGCCAGCCAACCGGGGAGCTGTTTTTT
-,TRBJ2-3,TRBV20-1,few,CSANTGMADTQYF,TGCAGTGCTAATACAGGGATGGCCGATACGCAGTATTTT
-,TRBJ2-5,TRBV6-2/TRBV6-3,-,CASSYRSGQETQYF,TGTGCCAGCAGTTACCGGAGCGGACAAGAGACCCAGTACTTC
TRBD1,TRBJ2-5,TRBV5-1,many,CASRLGTVQETQYF,TGCGCCAGCAGACTCGGGACAGTACAAGAGACCCAGTACTTC
-,TRBJ2-5,TRBV6-6,many,CASRSALALQETQYF,TGTGCCAGCAGATCCGCCCTTGCCCTTCAAGAGACCCAGTACTTC
-,TRBJ2-1,TRBV14,few,CASSQAGGRVLGNEQFF,TGTGCCAGCAGCCAGGCCGGAGGAAGGGTCCTAGGCAATGAGCAGTTCTTC
-,TRBJ2-1,TRBV4-3,-,CASSQDLQTNSYNEQFF,TGCGCCAGCAGCCAAGACCTCCAGACTAACTCCTACAATGAGCAGTTCTTC
-,TRBJ1-2,TRBV4-2,-,CASSQRGDTITDGYTF,TGTGCCAGCAGCCAGAGAGGGGACACAATAACGGATGGCTACACCTTC
-,TRBJ1-6,TRBV6-5,few,CASRRRGRGTLPPLHF,TGTGCCAGCAGAAGACGAGGGAGGGGAACTCTTCCACCCCTCCACTTT
TRBD1,TRBJ1-3,TRBV7-9,few,CASSLGQGIGGNTIYF,TGTGCCAGCAGCCTCGGACAGGGAATTGGTGGAAACACCATATATTTT
-,TRBJ2-1,TRBV11-2,many,CASRPDRNEQFF,TGTGCCAGCAGACCAGACCGGAATGAGCAGTTCTTC
-,TRBJ2-1,TRBV4-3,many,CASSQDPQWLPQGNNEQFF,TGCGCCAGCAGCCAAGATCCTCAATGGCTCCCTCAGGGAAACAATGAGCAGTTCTTC
TRBD1,TRBJ1-2,TRBV6-5,-,CASSYEGRGLQGYTF,TGTGCCAGCAGTTACGAGGGCAGGGGGCTACAGGGCTACACCTTC
-,TRBJ2-3,TRBV5-1,-,CASSPWGRSTDTQYF,TGCGCCAGCAGCCCCTGGGGGAGGAGCACAGATACGCAGTATTTT
-,TRBJ1-6,TRBV7-8,-,CASSPSAVWNSPLHF,TGTGCCAGCAGCCCCTCGGCCGTGTGGAATTCACCCCTCCACTTT
-,TRBJ1-6,TRBV7-9,few,CASSLIAGNSPLHF,TGTGCCAGCAGCTTAATAGCCGGGAATTCACCCCTCCACTTT
-,TRBJ2-7,TRBV11-2,many,CASISLRGGYEQYF,TGTGCCAGCATCTCCCTGAGGGGGGGCTACGAGCAGTACTTC
TRBD2,TRBJ2-3,TRBV20-1,many,CSARSWTSGGFTDTQYF,TGCAGTGCTAGATCTTGGACTAGCGGGGGATTCACAGATACGCAGTATTTT
-,TRBJ1-1,TRBV20-1,-,CSARDMGDTEAFF,TGCAGTGCTAGAGATATGGGGGACACTGAAGCTTTCTTT
TRBD1,TRBJ2-1,TRBV6-1,few,CASSPGQGSHEQFF,TGTGCCAGCAGCCCGGGACAGGGAAGCCATGAGCAGTTCTTC
-,TRBJ2-2,TRBV21-1,few,CASSKGGAGELFF,TGTGCCAGCAGCAAAGGCGGGGCCGGGGAGCTGTTTTTT
TRBD1,TRBJ1-1,TRBV11-2,many,CASSLAFLRGRDSTEAFF,TGTGCCAGCAGCTTAGCGTTCCTCAGGGGGCGCGACTCCACTGAAGCTTTCTTT
-,TRBJ1-1,TRBV7-3,-,CASSLFAQREFSGEAFF,TGTGCCAGCAGCTTATTTGCTCAAAGGGAATTTAGCGGTGAAGCTTTCTTT